This T cell receptor beta chain was sequenced during a study of long-term antiretroviral therapy in people with HIV. CDR1 is ENHRY and CDR2 is SYGVKD in the germline V gene. Trimming took off 8 bases at V and 1 base at J, with 12 bases between the two ends. The CDR3 totals 13 residues. The run of the v3.0 immunoSEQ assay was at survey level. The data were produced by immunoSEQ multiplex PCR, yet TCRdb's version contains in-frame clones alone and is incomplete. Among roughly 25,000 clones, 82% were seen once, and the ten largest hold about 5%. The sample was unsorted PBMCs, taken 1.1 years before starting antiretroviral therapy. The receptor was derived from a woman aged 30 to 39 with HIV. This chain links TRBV10-3 with TRBJ2-7, with unresolved D. This CDR3 reads CAIGRADSYEQYV. The CDR3 DNA sequence: TGTGCCATCGGCCGGGCGGATTCCTACGAGCAGTACGTC.